This paragraph reports one TCR beta chain. Antigen: not known. The PCR had 60 Vbeta and 13 Jbeta primers. In the authors' methods: In a later analysis, 80 million to 100 million unique TCR beta chains included roughly 11 million shared by two or more donors. The protocol was immunoSEQ multiplex PCR, while the TCRdb copy is restricted to in-frame clones and leaves out a portion. V and J calls and clone size are as listed in that table; D and trimming were resolved from the DNA. The sample lists 200,000 to 300,000 clones; about 80% were seen once. The data belong to a study of cytomegalovirus exposure and HLA in healthy donors. Overall study results and limits: There was a cluster of highly shared sequence variants that was likely a sequencing artifact. A list of about 160 TCR beta chains associated with cytomegalovirus was given.

The V and J ends lost 1 base and 1 base respectively, with 7 bases between them. This CDR3 comprises 15 residues. CDR1 is MGHRA, CDR2 YSYEKL, per germline. V gene TRBV4-1 combines with J gene TRBJ2-2; D is undetermined. The sequencing input was PBMCs. This clonotype was sampled from a woman aged 60-75 years in good health and CMV-seropositive. CDR3 region: CASSQGRRNTGELFF. The CDR3 nucleotides read TGCGCCAGCAGCCAAGGAAGGAGGAACACCGGGGAGCTGTTTTTT.